A selection of T cell receptor beta chains follows, all from one sample in a study of OX40 agonist ivuxolimab in advanced cancers. The data were produced by immunoSEQ multiplex PCR, yet TCRdb's version contains in-frame clones alone and is incomplete. The sample shows roughly 100,000 clones, approximately 86% of them seen only once. The source was CD4+ or CD8+ T cells sorted from blood, collected in a trial of the OX40 agonist ivuxolimab. The receptors were gathered from an adult with an advanced solid tumor such as melanoma, head and neck, liver or kidney cancer. Both conserved end residues are part of each CDR3. A D gene is named only where the DNA matches it firmly. Not every row has a clone size; where given, it reads once, few, many or a size class.

once	TRBV27	TRBJ2-7	NA	CASRIGPGREQYF
NA	TRBV4-3	TRBJ2-1	NA	CASSQDPALESYNEQFF
NA	TRBV4-3	TRBJ1-3	NA	CASSQDTQGLSAGNTIYF
once	TRBV5-4	TRBJ2-3	TRBD1	CASSHRGVPDTQYF
NA	TRBV7-8	TRBJ2-4	NA	CASSLSTGRKNIQYF
NA	TRBV4-3	TRBJ2-3	NA	CASSKTALDTQYF
NA	TRBV29-1	TRBJ2-1	NA	CSPIPHSIYEQFF
NA	TRBV30	TRBJ2-7	NA	CAWSVEGNEQYF
NA	TRBV5-1	TRBJ2-2	NA	CASSLARAGELFF
once	TRBV28	TRBJ2-3	NA	CASTSQTDTQYF
NA	TRBV5-1	TRBJ2-3	TRBD2	CASSFETSGRTDTQYF
NA	TRBV18	TRBJ1-1	NA	CASSPSQDKAFF
NA	TRBV5-1	TRBJ2-2	NA	CASSLDFGTGELFF
few	TRBV6-4	TRBJ2-2	NA	CASSVIQDTGELFF
once	TRBV19	TRBJ2-7	NA	CASSIEASSYEQYF
NA	TRBV9	TRBJ2-2	NA	CASKEAYTGELFF
NA	TRBV6-5	TRBJ1-2	NA	CASRGTGYYGYTF
NA	TRBV6-5	TRBJ2-1	TRBD2	CASSYIPGGKYNEQFF
NA	TRBV10-3	TRBJ2-7	NA	CAISEPTQGYSYEQYF
NA	TRBV5-4	TRBJ2-3	TRBD2	CASSLDLAGVTDTQYF
NA	TRBV14	TRBJ2-7	NA	CASSQDLPRYYEQYF
NA	TRBV5-1	NA	NA	CASSLEATSEQYF
NA	TRBV2	NA	NA	CASSHPGRTYEQYF
NA	TRBV5-1	TRBJ2-5	NA	CASSFGRWQETQYF
NA	TRBV7-2	TRBJ1-2	NA	CASSLSPYGYGYTF
NA	TRBV10-1	TRBJ1-1	NA	CASSESSRRYTEAFF
NA	TRBV6-6	TRBJ1-5	TRBD1	CASSRDRGRDQPQHF
NA	TRBV4-1	TRBJ2-3	TRBD2	CASSQEPAGLNTDTQYF
once	TRBV7-2	TRBJ2-3	NA	CASSLFTDTQYF
NA	TRBV19	TRBJ2-6	NA	CASSGFGKSQSRANVLTF
once	TRBV2	TRBJ2-7	NA	CASSEPFSYEQYF
NA	TRBV5-4	TRBJ1-4	TRBD1	CASSPGQVLGGEKLFF
once	TRBV11-3	TRBJ2-3	NA	CASSLGKNTQYF
NA	TRBV7-9	TRBJ2-5	NA	CASSLSGVWEASSETQYF
NA	TRBV6-1	TRBJ2-5	TRBD1	CASSLGGQGETQYF
once	TRBV13	TRBJ2-1	NA	CASSSEGGLNEQFF
NA	TRBV7-9	TRBJ2-5	NA	CASSLSGRAREQYF
NA	TRBV7-2	TRBJ2-1	NA	CASSSSQGYEQFF
NA	TRBV5-4	TRBJ2-7	TRBD2	CASSSGLAEAEQYF
few	TRBV4-2	TRBJ2-6	NA	CASSQGPPDSGANVLTF
NA	TRBV30	TRBJ2-1	NA	CAWSVGRAYEQFF
NA	TRBV27	TRBJ2-5	TRBD1	CASSRVPGGPETQYF
NA	TRBV28	TRBJ2-7	NA	CASSIGTDPYEQYF
once	TRBV5-5	TRBJ2-3	NA	CASSVDGTSTDTQYF
NA	TRBV10-3	TRBJ2-1	NA	CAIRQVAYNEQFF
NA	TRBV19	TRBJ2-3	NA	CASSVSGSGTDTQYF
few	TRBV13	TRBJ2-2	TRBD2	CASSLGPGLAGTGELFF
NA	TRBV7-2	TRBJ2-7	NA	CASSLALASEQYF
NA	TRBV2	TRBJ1-6	NA	CASTVASGSPLHF
NA	TRBV11-3	TRBJ1-3	NA	CASSSRSGNTIYF
NA	TRBV4-1	TRBJ2-3	NA	CASSHSRSTDTQYF
NA	TRBV5-1	TRBJ1-1	NA	CASSLESSRGAFF
NA	TRBV6-5	TRBJ1-2	NA	CASSSLGSRITF
NA	TRBV6-5	TRBJ2-1	NA	CASTNRVYNEQFF
NA	TRBV4-1	TRBJ2-7	TRBD1	CASSQGDRDEQYF
NA	TRBV11-3	TRBJ1-2	NA	CASSPSRGGGYTF
NA	TRBV19	TRBJ2-2	NA	CASRRGWELFF
once	TRBV29-1	TRBJ2-7	TRBD2	CSVGGSGSHEQYF